This T cell receptor (beta chain) was captured by sequencing in a study of blood T cell repertoires in COVID-19. Study overall: The United States, Italy and Spain were the sources of the acute and convalescent COVID-19 samples. Sources were T cells, B-cell-depleted T cells, or PBMCs; the material itself was cDNA or gDNA.

Original processing methods: Nucleated cell number was recorded as an estimate derived from reference gene primer amplification. Method: immunoSEQ multiplex PCR; TCRdb's copy keeps in-frame clones and lacks some. That table gives V, J and clone size, and the DNA gave D and trimming. The sample carries more than 150,000 clones, approximately 80% recorded once. Germline CDR1 SSHAT, CDR2 FNYEAQ (reference sequence). The CDR3 spans 14 residues. A remark on this clone: Germline and junction disagree at one end, which may indicate a read error.

Material for sequencing was peripheral blood. This receptor was taken from a woman of 80 years or more with COVID-19, enrolled during active disease. The genes are TRBV7-7 and TRBJ2-2, with 11 positions matching TRBD1. Here the CDR3 DNA reads TGTGCTAGCAGCTCGGGACAGGGGGCCGGGGAGCTGTTTTTT. It codes for CASSSGQGAGELFF.